This TCR beta chain comes out of a study of tumour-infiltrating T cells in Burkitt lymphoma. Regarding the study as a whole: Several public clonotypes recurred in numerous Burkitt lymphoma patients.

Repertoires were generated with immunoSEQ multiplex PCR, while TCRdb's copy carries only in-frame clones and drops some. The repertoire holds under 5,500 clones, with about an eighth as singletons. CDR1 and CDR2 from the germline V gene are LGHNA and YSLEER. V lost 3 bases and J 6 bases, leaving 18 bases between the germline ends. The CDR3 contains 15 residues. Concerning this clone itself: Its antigen is as yet unknown.

The clonotype comes from a human donor with Burkitt lymphoma. The chain couples TRBV4-3 to TRBJ2-7; D possibly uses TRBD1 or TRBD2 (5 bases each). Sequenced input: tumor tissue. The CDR3 nucleotides are TGCGCCAGCAGCCAGAAGCTTCACGCGAGGGGCGAGCAGTACTTC. Amino acids: CASSQKLHARGEQYF.